Included here is one TCR beta chain sequence, with context. These data are taken from a study of T cell changes during pregnancy in multiple sclerosis. CDR1 LNHDA and CDR2 SQIVND come from the germline V gene (reference sequence). The ends lost 7 bases at V and 4 bases at J; junction bases unmatched: 11. The CDR3 has 15 residues. Data came from immunoSEQ multiplex PCR; TCRdb stores just in-frame clones and leaves some out. In the table there are under 60,000 clones, about 90% of which are singletons. The material sequenced was CD8+ T cells from peripheral blood mononuclear cells, taken after pregnancy. The rearrangement uses TRBV19 and TRBJ2-3, with 7 bases identical to TRBD1. The TCR was taken from a female donor with multiple sclerosis, enrolled in a pregnancy study. CDR3: CASTLTGSGADTQYF. The CDR3 DNA reads as TGTGCCAGTACCTTGACAGGGTCTGGGGCAGATACGCAGTATTTT. Filled out from reference TRBV19 and TRBJ2-3, the complete variable domain reads DGGITQSPKYLFRKEGQNVTLSCEQNLNHDAMYWYRQDPGQGLRLIYYSQIVNDFQKGDIAEGYSVSREKKESFPLTVTSAQKNPTAFYLCASTLTGSGADTQYFGPGTRLTVL.